This TCR beta chain was recovered during a study of blood T cell repertoires in COVID-19. Study as a whole: Acute and convalescent COVID-19 samples came from the United States, Italy and Spain. T cells, B-cell-depleted T cells, or PBMCs provided the cDNA or gDNA that served as material.

As originally analysed: It was from reference gene primer amplification that nucleated cell counts were estimated. This table comes from immunoSEQ multiplex PCR, and its TCRdb copy is limited to in-frame clones, with some not included. The DNA was the basis for D and trimming; V, J and clone size are from that table. The sample holds around 160,000 clones, 86% seen once. Germline lookup yields CDR1 SGHRS and CDR2 YFSETQ. CDR3 length equals 14 residues. V lost 4 bases and J lost 4, with 14 bases in between. Sequencing used peripheral blood. This chain links TRBV5-1 with TRBJ1-1, with a weak D call TRBD1 (6 bases). This clonotype originated in a man younger than 35 with acute or convalescent COVID-19. The CDR3: CASSTGGAGTEAFF. Written as DNA, the CDR3 is TGCGCCAGCAGCACCGGGGGGGCGGGCACTGAAGCTTTCTTT.